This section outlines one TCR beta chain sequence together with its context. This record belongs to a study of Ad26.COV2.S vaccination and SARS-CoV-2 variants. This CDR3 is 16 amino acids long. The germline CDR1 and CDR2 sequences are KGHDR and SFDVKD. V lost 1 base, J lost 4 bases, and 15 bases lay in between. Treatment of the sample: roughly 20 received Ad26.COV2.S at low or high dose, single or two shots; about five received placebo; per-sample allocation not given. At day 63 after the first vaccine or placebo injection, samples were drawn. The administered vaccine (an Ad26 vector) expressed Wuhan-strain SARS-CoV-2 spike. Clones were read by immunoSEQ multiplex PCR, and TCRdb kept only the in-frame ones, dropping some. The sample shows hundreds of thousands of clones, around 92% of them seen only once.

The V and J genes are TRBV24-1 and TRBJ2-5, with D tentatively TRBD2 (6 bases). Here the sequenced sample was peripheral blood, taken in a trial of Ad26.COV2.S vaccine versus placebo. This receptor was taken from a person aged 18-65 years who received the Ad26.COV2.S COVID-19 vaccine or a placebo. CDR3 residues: CATSDFGGSRGETQYF. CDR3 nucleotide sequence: TGTGCCACCAGTGATTTCGGGGGATCCCGGGGAGAGACCCAGTACTTC.